The entry that follows covers one T cell receptor (beta chain) sequence. Its specificity is unknown. Blood draws occurred at baseline, cycle 4 day 1, and cycle 7 day 1. This sample was included in a study of OX40 agonist ivuxolimab in advanced cancers. The overall study: Patients were treated with intravenous ivuxolimab, dosed at 0.01 to 10 mg/kg and infused every 2 weeks. At 75% to 90% male, the cohort had a mean age of approximately 60 years, ranging from about 20 to 79.

TCRdb's table, derived via immunoSEQ multiplex PCR, lists solely in-frame clones and lacks some. The sample lists 50,000 to 65,000 clones, about four fifths occurring once. Regarding the study as a whole: CD8+ T cells showed, on average, more clonal expansion than CD4+ cells.

CDR3 length: 15 residues. Germline CDR1 MNHEY, CDR2 SVGAGI. Trimming cost V 2 bases and J 7 bases; bases outside gene matches: 8. The chain carries TRBV6-5 and TRBJ2-1; 7 nucleotides line up with TRBD1. The specimen was CD4+ or CD8+ T cells sorted from blood, collected in a trial of the OX40 agonist ivuxolimab. The sequence was collected from an adult with an advanced solid tumor such as melanoma, head and neck, liver or kidney cancer. The CDR3 DNA sequence: TGTGCCAGCAGTTACCCTCGAGGACAGGCTAATGAGCAGTTCTTC. Translated: CASSYPRGQANEQFF.